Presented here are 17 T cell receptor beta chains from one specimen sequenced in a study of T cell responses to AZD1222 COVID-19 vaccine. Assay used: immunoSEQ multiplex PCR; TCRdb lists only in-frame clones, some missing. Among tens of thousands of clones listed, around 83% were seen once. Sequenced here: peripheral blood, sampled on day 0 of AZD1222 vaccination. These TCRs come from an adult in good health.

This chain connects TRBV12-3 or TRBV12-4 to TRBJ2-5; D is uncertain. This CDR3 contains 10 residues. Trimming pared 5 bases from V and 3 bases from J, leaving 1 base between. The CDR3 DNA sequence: TGTGCCAGCAGTAAAGAGACCCAGTACTTC. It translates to CASSKETQYF.

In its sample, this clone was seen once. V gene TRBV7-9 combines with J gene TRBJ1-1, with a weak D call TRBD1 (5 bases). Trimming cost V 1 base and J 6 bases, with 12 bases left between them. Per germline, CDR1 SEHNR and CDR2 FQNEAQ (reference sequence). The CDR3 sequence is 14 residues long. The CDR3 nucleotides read TGTGCCAGCAGCTTAGATGGGGGGTACTCTGAAGCTTTCTTT. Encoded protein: CASSLDGGYSEAFF.

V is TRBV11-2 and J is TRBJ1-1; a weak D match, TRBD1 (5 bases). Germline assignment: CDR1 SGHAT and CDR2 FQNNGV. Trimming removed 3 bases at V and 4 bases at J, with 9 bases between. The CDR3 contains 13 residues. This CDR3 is CASSLFTGTEAFF. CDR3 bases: TGTGCCAGCAGCTTGTTTACAGGCACTGAAGCTTTCTTT.

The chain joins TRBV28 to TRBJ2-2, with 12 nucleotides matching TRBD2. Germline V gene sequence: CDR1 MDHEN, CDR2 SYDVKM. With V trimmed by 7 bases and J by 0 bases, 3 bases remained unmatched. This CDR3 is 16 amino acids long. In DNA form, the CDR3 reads TGTGCCAGCATCCTAGCGGGGGGGTCGAACACCGGGGAGCTGTTTTTT. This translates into CASILAGGSNTGELFF.

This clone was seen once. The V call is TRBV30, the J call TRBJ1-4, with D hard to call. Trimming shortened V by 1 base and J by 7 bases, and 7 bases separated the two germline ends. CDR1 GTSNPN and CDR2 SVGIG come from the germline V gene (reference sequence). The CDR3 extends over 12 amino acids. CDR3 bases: TGTGCCTGGAGTGGGGATCTTGAAAAACTGTTTTTT. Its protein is CAWSGDLEKLFF. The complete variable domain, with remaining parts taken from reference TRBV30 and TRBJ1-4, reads SQTIHQWPATLVQPVGSPLSLECTVEGTSNPNLYWYRQAAGRGLQLLFYSVGIGQISSEVPQNLSASRPQDRQFILSSKKLLLSDSGFYLCAWSGDLEKLFFGSGTQLSVL.

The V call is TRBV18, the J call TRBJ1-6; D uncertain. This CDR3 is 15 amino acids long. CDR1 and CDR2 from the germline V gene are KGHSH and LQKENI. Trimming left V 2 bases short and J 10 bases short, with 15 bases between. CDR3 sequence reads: CASSPNSGIESPLHF. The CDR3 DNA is TGTGCCAGCTCACCAAACAGTGGGATCGAGTCACCCCTCCACTTT.

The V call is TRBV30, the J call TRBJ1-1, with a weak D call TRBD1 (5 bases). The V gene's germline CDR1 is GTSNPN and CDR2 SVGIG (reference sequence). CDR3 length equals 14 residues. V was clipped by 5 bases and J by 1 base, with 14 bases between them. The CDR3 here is CAWAGVKWNTEAFF. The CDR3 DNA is TGTGCCTGGGCGGGGGTGAAGTGGAACACTGAAGCTTTCTTT.

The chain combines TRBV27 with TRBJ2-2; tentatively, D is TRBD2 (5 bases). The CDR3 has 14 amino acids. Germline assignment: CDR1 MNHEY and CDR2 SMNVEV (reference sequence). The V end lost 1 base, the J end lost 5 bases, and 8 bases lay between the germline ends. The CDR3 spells CASSLYGETGELFF. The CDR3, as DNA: TGTGCCAGCAGTTTATACGGGGAAACCGGGGAGCTGTTTTTT.

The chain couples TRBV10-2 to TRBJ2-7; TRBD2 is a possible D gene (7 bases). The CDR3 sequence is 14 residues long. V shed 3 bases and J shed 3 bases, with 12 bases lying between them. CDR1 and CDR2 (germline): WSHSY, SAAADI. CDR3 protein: CASSEGGGRYEQYF. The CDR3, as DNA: TGCGCCAGCAGTGAAGGCGGGGGCCGCTACGAGCAGTACTTC.

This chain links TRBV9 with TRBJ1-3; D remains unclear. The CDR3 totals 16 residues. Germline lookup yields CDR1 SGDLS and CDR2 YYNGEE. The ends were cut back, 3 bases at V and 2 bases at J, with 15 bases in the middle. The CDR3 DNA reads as TGTGCCAGCAGCGGATCCTCAACTACTGCTGGAAACACCATATATTTT. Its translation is CASSGSSTTAGNTIYF.

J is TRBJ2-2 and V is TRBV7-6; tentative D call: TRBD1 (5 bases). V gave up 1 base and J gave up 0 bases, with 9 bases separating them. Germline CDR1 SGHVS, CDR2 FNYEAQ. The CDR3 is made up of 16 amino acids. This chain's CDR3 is CASSLVRGTNTGELFF. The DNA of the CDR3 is TGTGCCAGCAGCTTAGTTAGGGGTACGAACACCGGGGAGCTGTTTTTT.

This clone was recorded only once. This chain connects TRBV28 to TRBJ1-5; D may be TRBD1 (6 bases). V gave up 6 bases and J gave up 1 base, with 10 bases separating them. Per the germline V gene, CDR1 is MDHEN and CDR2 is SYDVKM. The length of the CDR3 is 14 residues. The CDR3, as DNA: TGTGCCAGCAGGAGGGGGGGAAGCAATCAGCCCCAGCATTTT. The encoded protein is CASRRGGSNQPQHF.

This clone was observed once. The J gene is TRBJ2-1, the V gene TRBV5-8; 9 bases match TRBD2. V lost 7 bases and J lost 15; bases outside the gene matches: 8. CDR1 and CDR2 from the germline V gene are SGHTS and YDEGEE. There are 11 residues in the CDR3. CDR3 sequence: CASFAGGPGFF. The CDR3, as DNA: TGTGCCAGCTTTGCGGGGGGGCCTGGGTTCTTC.

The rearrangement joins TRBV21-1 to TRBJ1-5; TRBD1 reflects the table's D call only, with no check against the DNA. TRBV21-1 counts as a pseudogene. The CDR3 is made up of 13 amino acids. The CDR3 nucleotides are TGTGCCAAAAGGGGACAGTTCAATCAGCCCCAGCATTTT. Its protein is CAKRGQFNQPQHF.

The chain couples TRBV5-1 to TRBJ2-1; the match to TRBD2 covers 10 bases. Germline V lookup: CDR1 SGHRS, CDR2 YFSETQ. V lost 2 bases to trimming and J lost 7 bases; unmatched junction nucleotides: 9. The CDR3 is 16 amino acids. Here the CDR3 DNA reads TGCGCCAGCAGCTTCCGAGCGGGGGGGCCTAGAAATGAGCAGTTCTTC. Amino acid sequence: CASSFRAGGPRNEQFF. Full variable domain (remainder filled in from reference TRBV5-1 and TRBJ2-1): KAGVTQTPRYLIKTRGQQVTLSCSPISGHRSVSWYQQTPGQGLQFLFEYFSETQRNKGNFPGRFSGRQFSNSRSEMNVSTLELGDSALYLCASSFRAGGPRNEQFFGPGTRLTVL.

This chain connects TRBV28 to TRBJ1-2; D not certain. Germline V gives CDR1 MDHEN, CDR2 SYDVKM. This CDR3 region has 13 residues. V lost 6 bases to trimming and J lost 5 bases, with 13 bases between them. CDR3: CASRDPSLYGYTF. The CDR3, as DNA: TGTGCCAGCAGGGATCCCAGTCTTTATGGCTACACCTTC.

CDR3: CASSETTFGLAGTDTQYF. In DNA, the CDR3 is TGTGCCAGCAGTGAAACAACCTTTGGACTAGCGGGCACAGATACGCAGTATTTT. This chain connects TRBV6-1 to TRBJ2-3; 10 positions match TRBD2. Trimming cost V 2 bases and J 1 base; bases outside gene matches: 9. This CDR3 is built from 18 residues. CDR1 is MNHNS, CDR2 SASEGT, per germline.